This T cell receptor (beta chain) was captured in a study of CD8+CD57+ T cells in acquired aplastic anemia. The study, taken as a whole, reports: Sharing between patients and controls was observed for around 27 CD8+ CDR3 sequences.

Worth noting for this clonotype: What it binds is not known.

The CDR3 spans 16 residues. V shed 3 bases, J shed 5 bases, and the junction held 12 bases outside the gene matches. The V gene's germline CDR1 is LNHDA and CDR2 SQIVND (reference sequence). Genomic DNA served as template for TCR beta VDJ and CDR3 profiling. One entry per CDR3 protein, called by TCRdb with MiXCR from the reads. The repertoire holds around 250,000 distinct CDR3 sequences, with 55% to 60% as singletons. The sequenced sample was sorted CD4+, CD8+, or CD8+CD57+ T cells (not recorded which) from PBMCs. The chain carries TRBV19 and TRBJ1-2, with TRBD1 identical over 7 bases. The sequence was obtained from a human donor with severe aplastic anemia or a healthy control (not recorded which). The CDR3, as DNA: TGTGCCAGTAGTATCACCGGACAGGAACTACAGTATGGCTACACCTTC. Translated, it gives CASSITGQELQYGYTF.